The rows below give T cell receptor beta chains drawn from one sample of a study of T cell changes during pregnancy in multiple sclerosis. This table comes from immunoSEQ multiplex PCR, and its TCRdb copy is limited to in-frame clones, with some not included. In the table there are 55,000 to 95,000 clones, about 92% of which are singletons. The sample here was peripheral blood, taken in the second trimester of pregnancy. These receptors came from a female donor in good health, enrolled as a control in a pregnancy study. The CDR3 runs from the conserved cysteine through the conserved F or W. The D gene is left open where the match is weak.

j_call	d_call	v_call	cdr3_aa	cdr3_nt
TRBJ2-2	TRBD1	TRBV28	CASRRDRGQAGELFF	TGTGCCAGCAGACGGGACAGGGGACAGGCCGGGGAGCTGTTTTTT
TRBJ2-5	TRBD1	TRBV25-1	CASSEQDRQETQYF	TGTGCCAGCAGTGAACAGGACAGGCAAGAGACCCAGTACTTC
TRBJ1-2	.	TRBV9	CASSVGQKKGYTF	TGTGCCAGCAGCGTAGGGCAAAAGAAGGGCTACACCTTC
TRBJ2-5	.	TRBV28	CASSLGRGGETQYF	TGTGCCAGCAGTTTGGGGAGAGGTGGCGAGACCCAGTACTTC
TRBJ1-4	TRBD1	TRBV5-1	CASSSSPGQSNEKLFF	TGCGCCAGCAGCAGTTCTCCGGGACAGAGCAATGAAAAACTGTTTTTT
TRBJ1-2	.	TRBV28	CATKPRNLYGYTF	TGTGCCACCAAGCCGCGGAACCTCTATGGCTACACCTTC
TRBJ2-5	.	TRBV30	CAWSRGIETQYF	TGTGCCTGGAGTCGCGGCATTGAGACCCAGTACTTC
TRBJ1-4	.	TRBV2	CASSDNSPNEKLFF	TGTGCCAGCAGTGATAACAGTCCTAATGAAAAACTGTTTTTT
TRBJ1-5	.	TRBV4-3	CASSQEFGGAQPQHF	TGCGCCAGCAGCCAAGAATTTGGCGGGGCTCAGCCCCAGCATTTT
TRBJ1-2	.	TRBV5-5	CASSFSYQGVYGYTF	TGTGCCAGCAGCTTCTCATACCAGGGTGTCTATGGCTACACCTTC
TRBJ1-2	.	TRBV7-9	CASERGAGSYGYTF	TGTGCCAGCGAGCGGGGGGCAGGATCCTATGGCTACACCTTC
TRBJ1-1	TRBD1	TRBV2	CASNEQGAGNTEAFF	TGTGCCAGCAATGAGCAGGGGGCGGGAAACACTGAAGCTTTCTTT
TRBJ1-1	TRBD1	TRBV4-3	CASSQDKDRRRTEAFF	TGCGCCAGCAGCCAAGATAAGGACAGGAGGAGGACTGAAGCTTTCTTT
TRBJ1-1	TRBD1	TRBV15	CATSSRDSGNTEAFF	TGTGCCACCAGCTCCAGGGACAGTGGGAATACTGAAGCTTTCTTT
TRBJ2-7	TRBD1	TRBV27	CASSYWTGNEQYF	TGTGCCAGCAGCTACTGGACAGGGAACGAGCAGTACTTC
TRBJ2-1	TRBD1	TRBV28	CASRGQGEHEQFF	TGTGCCAGCCGAGGACAGGGGGAGCATGAGCAGTTCTTC
TRBJ2-7	TRBD1	TRBV27	CASRPGQPYEQYF	TGTGCCAGCCGGCCGGGACAGCCCTACGAGCAGTACTTC
TRBJ1-2	.	TRBV29-1	CSAGSDSYGYTF	TGCAGCGCAGGGTCCGACTCCTATGGCTACACCTTC